Sequencing of this TCR beta chain was carried out in a study of radiation and T cells in renal cell carcinoma. Study-wide background: Nephrectomy followed 15 Gy stereotactic body radiation by 4 weeks. Study-wide results and caveats: Top tumor clonotypes rose in blood 2 weeks post-radiation, then contracted. Without pretreatment biopsies, baseline tumor clonotype presence was undetermined.

Germline V gene sequence: CDR1 SGHDT, CDR2 YYEEEE. The CDR3 runs to 11 residues. With 3 bases removed from V and 6 bases from J, the gap between germline ends came to 7 bases. Produced via immunoSEQ multiplex PCR; TCRdb's table is partial and in-frame only. The sample contains about 150,000 clones, about 91% of which appear only once. The sample's time point: blood 2 weeks post-SBRT. Treatment reported: 15 Gy SBRT to primary tumor, nephrectomy 4 weeks later. Radiation-treated patients gave blood at baseline, week 2 and week 4. On this clone itself: What it binds is not known.

Specimen: blood, collected from a patient whose treatment included radiotherapy and nephrectomy. This TCR derives from a woman aged 45-60 years with renal cell carcinoma. The chain employs TRBV5-6 and TRBJ2-7, with D unclear. The CDR3 sequence: CASSWEGEQYF. CDR3 DNA sequence: TGTGCCAGCAGCTGGGAAGGCGAGCAGTACTTC.